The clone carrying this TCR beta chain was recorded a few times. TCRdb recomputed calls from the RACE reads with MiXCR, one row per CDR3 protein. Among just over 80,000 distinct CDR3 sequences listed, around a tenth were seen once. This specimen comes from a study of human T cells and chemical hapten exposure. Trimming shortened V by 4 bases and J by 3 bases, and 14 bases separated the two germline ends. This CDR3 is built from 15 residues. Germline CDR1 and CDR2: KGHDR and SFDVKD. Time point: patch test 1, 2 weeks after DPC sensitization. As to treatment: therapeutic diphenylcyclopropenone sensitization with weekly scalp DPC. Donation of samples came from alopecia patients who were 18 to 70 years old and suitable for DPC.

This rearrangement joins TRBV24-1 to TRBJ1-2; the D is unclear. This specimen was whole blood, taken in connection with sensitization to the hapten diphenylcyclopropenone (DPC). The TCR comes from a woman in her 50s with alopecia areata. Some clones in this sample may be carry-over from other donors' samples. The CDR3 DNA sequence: TGTGCCACCAGTGACTCCAACCCTGGCGACTATGGCTACACCTTC. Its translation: CATSDSNPGDYGYTF.